This T cell receptor (beta chain) was captured by sequencing in a study of cytomegalovirus exposure and HLA in healthy donors. Whole-study results and caveats: A missense variant in DCLRE1C was later tied to TCR beta V- and J-gene trimming. An analysis that came later showed most CMV-associated TCR beta chains appearing HLA-restricted.

With regard to this clone: The target antigen is unknown.

Primers included in the PCR were 60 Vbeta and 13 Jbeta primers. Here immunoSEQ multiplex PCR was the method, and the copy in TCRdb shows in-frame clones only, minus some. The top ten hold less than 2% of the sample, which has hundreds of thousands of clones, almost 80% seen once. The origin of this receptor is a male donor in good health and CMV-seronegative. The sequenced material came from PBMCs.

The DNA for the CDR3 is TGTGCCAGCAGTTACAGGACAGGGACCAATGAGCAGTTCTTC. Its protein product is CASSYRTGTNEQFF. V gene TRBV6-5 combines with J gene TRBJ2-1; TRBD1 matches 8 bases. Germline values: CDR1 MNHEY, CDR2 SVGAGI. V trimming: 2 bases; J trimming: 6 bases; junction bases outside the gene matches: 3. This CDR3 is 14 amino acids long.